What follows are 12 T cell receptor beta chains derived from one specimen sequenced in a study of T cell responses to AZD1222 COVID-19 vaccine (TCRdb year 2021). The time point label of this sample denotes: baseline before first vaccination. Preparation of the library involved the immunoSEQ multiplex PCR assay. TCRdb mirrors the immuneACCESS table, restricted to in-frame sequences. Some clones are absent from its copies; in checked studies, under half trace to an unresolved V gene, and the reason for the others is unknown. The sample table holds around 84,000 clones, of which approximately 85% were seen once. The ten biggest clones cover approximately 6.3% of the sample. The starting material was peripheral blood, obtained on day 0 of AZD1222 vaccination. All receptors derive from an adult in good health.

The chain has TRBV27 and TRBJ2-7; TRBD1 agrees at 7 bases. J lost 0 bases, V lost 4 bases, and 18 bases had no gene match. CDR3 length: 19 residues. CDR1 MNHEY and CDR2 SMNVEV come from the germline V gene (reference sequence). The CDR3 bases are TGTGCCAGCAGTTATTATGCCCCCCGCCGGACAGGCTACTCCTACGAGCAGTACTTC. Protein product: CASSYYAPRRTGYSYEQYF.

This sequence joins TRBV7-9 and TRBJ2-7; 12 nucleotides line up with TRBD2. Looked up from germline, CDR1 is SEHNR and CDR2 is FQNEAQ (reference sequence). The CDR3 totals 18 residues. V shed 2 bases and J 5 bases; nucleotides not matched to a gene: 13. The DNA of the CDR3 is TGTGCCAGCAGCTTACCCTTCCGACTAGCGGGAGTGAGGAACGAGCAGTACTTC. Translated: CASSLPFRLAGVRNEQYF.

The CDR3 DNA reads as TGTGCCACCAGCAGAGGAGGGGCGGGAGCGAACGAGCAGTTCTTC. It codes for CATSRGGAGANEQFF. V and J are TRBV15 and TRBJ2-1, with 7 bases fitting TRBD2. The trim removed 1 base at V and 10 bases at J, leaving 10 bases unmatched. Germline values: CDR1 LNHNV, CDR2 YYDKDF (reference sequence). This CDR3 has 15 residues.

The genes are TRBV14 and TRBJ2-3, with D perhaps TRBD1 (6 bases). The length of the CDR3 is 17 residues. Deletions cut 6 bases from V and 7 bases from J, with 26 bases between. Germline values: CDR1 SGHDN, CDR2 FVKESK. CDR3: CASSLPRDTGGSYTQYF. CDR3 nucleotides: TGTGCCAGCAGTCTCCCCCGGGACACCGGTGGGAGTTATACGCAGTATTTT.

To note about this clone: This CDR3 is also generated by other DNA sequences in the sample. V and J are TRBV7-7 and TRBJ2-2; 8 bases fit TRBD2. CDR3 length: 16 residues. V dropped 4 bases and J dropped 8; count of bases not matched to a gene: 12. Germline V gene data show CDR1 as SSHAT and CDR2 as FNYEAQ (reference sequence). CDR3 sequence: CASSSRLATLSGELFF. The CDR3 DNA follows: TGTGCCAGCAGCTCCCGACTAGCGACTTTATCAGGGGAGCTGTTTTTT.

The V gene is TRBV5-1, the J gene TRBJ1-5, with TRBD1 as a possible D gene (5 bases). CDR1 is SGHRS and CDR2 is YFSETQ in the germline V gene. The CDR3 contains 15 residues. The V end lost 0 bases, the J end lost 3 bases, and 10 bases lay between the germline ends. The CDR3, as DNA: TGCGCCAGCAGCTTGGCCGGGGGATACAATCAGCCCCAGCATTTT. Translated, it gives CASSLAGGYNQPQHF.

This chain joins TRBV7-9 and TRBJ1-4; D ambiguous. The CDR3 contains 14 residues. Trimming took off 1 base at V and 4 bases at J, with 7 bases between the two ends. The V gene's germline CDR1 is SEHNR and CDR2 FQNEAQ (reference sequence). CDR3 in DNA: TGTGCCAGCAGCTTAGGGGTGAATAATGAAAAACTGTTTTTT. It codes for CASSLGVNNEKLFF.

In this sample, this clone turned up once. The chain joins TRBV28 to TRBJ2-2; D uncertain. The CDR3 runs 14 residues. The V end lost 3 bases, the J end lost 7 bases, and 12 bases lay between the germline ends. Looked up from germline, CDR1 is MDHEN and CDR2 is SYDVKM. Here the CDR3 DNA reads TGTGCCAGCAGTTTTAATGGGCTGAGCGGGGAGCTGTTTTTT. Encoded protein: CASSFNGLSGELFF. The variable domain in full, with the rest retrieved from reference TRBV28 and TRBJ2-2, is DVKVTQSSRYLVKRTGEKVFLECVQDMDHENMFWYRQDPGLGLRLIYFSYDVKMKEKGDIPEGYSVSREKKERFSLILESASTNQTSMYLCASSFNGLSGELFFGEGSRLTVL.

The CDR3 region has the DNA TGTGCCAGCAGTCCTCGACTGGGGAGCTACGAGCAGTACTTC. Amino acid sequence: CASSPRLGSYEQYF. This sequence joins TRBV27 and TRBJ2-7; D is possibly TRBD2 (5 bases). This CDR3 spans 14 amino acids. Germline values: CDR1 MNHEY, CDR2 SMNVEV (reference sequence). V lost 5 bases to trimming and J lost 3 bases, with 14 bases between them.

This sequence joins TRBV9 and TRBJ2-7, with 9 bases lining up with TRBD2. The length of the CDR3 is 14 residues. Germline lookup yields CDR1 SGDLS and CDR2 YYNGEE. V dropped 3 bases and J dropped 3; count of bases not matched to a gene: 4. CDR3: CASSGRTSDYEQYF. In DNA form, the CDR3 reads TGTGCCAGCAGCGGTCGGACTAGCGACTACGAGCAGTACTTC.

This chain joins TRBV19 and TRBJ2-2; tentatively, D is TRBD2 (6 bases). The CDR3 is 14 residues long. Germline assignment: CDR1 LNHDA and CDR2 SQIVND (reference sequence). With 7 bases removed from V and 6 bases from J, the gap between germline ends came to 15 bases. CDR3 in DNA: TGTGCCAGTACGTCGATGCGGGGAGCCGGGGAGCTGTTTTTT. It encodes CASTSMRGAGELFF.

V is TRBV28 and J is TRBJ2-3, with 10 bases aligning to TRBD1. V shed 5 bases, J shed 2 bases, and the junction held 4 bases outside the gene matches. This CDR3 spans 15 amino acids. The germline gives CDR1 MDHEN, CDR2 SYDVKM. Written as DNA, the CDR3 is TGTGCCAGCAGTGGGACAGGGGTGATCACAGATACGCAGTATTTT. Its protein product is CASSGTGVITDTQYF.